Listed below are T cell receptor beta chains from one sample, sequenced in a study of T cells in Graves' hyperthyroidism and ophthalmopathy. TCRdb fed the multiplex PCR reads into MiXCR, producing one record per CDR3 protein. The sample consists of about 760,000 distinct CDR3 sequences, just over 35% of them appearing once. The sequenced sample was blood. The receptor set was obtained from a woman in her thirties or forties with Graves' hyperthyroidism. CDR3s include the opening cysteine and the closing phenylalanine or tryptophan. The D gene is left open where the match is weak. A clone size is listed for some rows: how often the clone was seen (once, few, many), or a class if it is expanded.

V gene	clone size	CDR3 length	J gene	D gene	CDR3 DNA	CDR3 protein
TRBV7-9	many	16	TRBJ1-4	NA	TGTGCCAGCAGCTTAAACGAGCCCAGCCCTAATGAAAAACTGTTTTTT	CASSLNEPSPNEKLFF
TRBV9	many	15	TRBJ2-7	NA	TGTGCCAGCAGCGTAGGGGGTAGCGCTACCTACGAGCAGTACTTC	CASSVGGSATYEQYF
TRBV19	NA	13	TRBJ1-1	NA	TGTGCCAGTAGTATAGGGGGCTGGGCTGAAGCTTTCTTT	CASSIGGWAEAFF
TRBV4-1	few	17	TRBJ1-5	TRBD1	TGCGCCAGCAGCCAATCATTAGGGACAGGGAAGAACCAGCCCCAGCATTTT	CASSQSLGTGKNQPQHF
TRBV29-1	many	11	TRBJ2-5	NA	TGCAGCGTGACTCCTCAAGAGACCCAGTACTTC	CSVTPQETQYF
TRBV2	many	15	TRBJ1-2	NA	TGTGCCAGCAGTGACGGGGGCAGGGGATTCGTCGGCTACACCTTC	CASSDGGRGFVGYTF
TRBV10-3	NA	14	TRBJ2-2	NA	TGTGCCAGCAGTAGTCCCCTTGAAACCGGGGAGCTGTTTTTT	CASSSPLETGELFF
TRBV7-2	few	14	TRBJ1-1	NA	TGTGCCAGCAGAATACAGCCCTTGAACACTGAAGCTTTCTTT	CASRIQPLNTEAFF
TRBV13	many	16	TRBJ1-5	NA	TGTGCCAGCAGCTTAGGTGTGGGCTATAGCAATCAGCCCCAGCATTTT	CASSLGVGYSNQPQHF
TRBV6-2/TRBV6-3	few	16	TRBJ1-5	NA	TGTGCCAGCAGTTACTCGACTGGGTCTGGCAATCAGCCCCAGCATTTT	CASSYSTGSGNQPQHF
TRBV12-3/TRBV12-4	NA	12	TRBJ1-3	TRBD1	TGTGCCAGCACACCGGGACAGGGGGACGTATATTTT	CASTPGQGDVYF
TRBV2	many	13	TRBJ1-1	NA	TGTGCCAGCAAGGAAGATCAAGGAACTGAAGCTTTCTTT	CASKEDQGTEAFF
TRBV6-1	NA	15	TRBJ2-2	NA	TGTGCCAGCACTAGCCCACTTACAGTCACCGGTGAGCTGTTTTTT	CASTSPLTVTGELFF
TRBV7-2	few	17	TRBJ1-3	NA	TGTGCCAGCAGCCGAGTCCAGAGAGTTTTCTCTGGAAACACCATATATTTT	CASSRVQRVFSGNTIYF
TRBV10-3	NA	14	TRBJ1-5	NA	TGTGCCATCAGTTTCTTGGGGGGCAATCAGCCCCAGCATTTT	CAISFLGGNQPQHF
TRBV6-4	many	12	TRBJ1-4	NA	TGTGCCAGCAGTGACTCGTCCGGAAAACTGTTTTTT	CASSDSSGKLFF
TRBV10-3	NA	14	TRBJ2-5	TRBD1	TGTGCCATCAGCCCCGGGACAGGGGTAAAGACCCAGTACTTC	CAISPGTGVKTQYF
TRBV6-2/TRBV6-3	NA	16	TRBJ2-5	NA	TGTGCCAGCAACACCCTCCAAAGAGCCGGGAGCGAGACCCAGTACTTC	CASNTLQRAGSETQYF
TRBV7-8	NA	14	TRBJ1-4	NA	TGTGCCAGCAGCTTAGCCCCCTTATTTGAAAAACTGTTTTTT	CASSLAPLFEKLFF
TRBV20-1	many	13	TRBJ1-5	NA	TGCAGTGCTAGCTCGGGGGGGGGACAGCCCCAGCATTTT	CSASSGGGQPQHF
TRBV5-6	NA	15	TRBJ2-7	TRBD1	TGTGCCAGCAGCCGAGGGGGACAGGGGGCAGAAGAGCAGTACTTC	CASSRGGQGAEEQYF
TRBV7-9	once	14	TRBJ2-7	NA	TGCGCCAGCAGCCAACCGACTACAGGGCGCGAGCAGTACTTC	CASSQPTTGREQYF
TRBV7-7	many	14	TRBJ2-2	NA	TGTGCTAGCAGCTCGGACGGATACACCGGGGAGCTGTTTTTT	CASSSDGYTGELFF
TRBV7-9	many	11	TRBJ1-2	NA	TGTGCCAGCAGTTCGGGCTATGGCTACACCTTC	CASSSGYGYTF
TRBV6-5	once	13	TRBJ1-1	NA	TGTGCCAGCAGTTCCTCGGGAGGCCGGCGAGCTTTCTTT	CASSSSGGRRAFF